The 2 T cell receptor beta chains given below trace back to one sample, sequenced in a study of blood T cell repertoires in COVID-19. The protocol was immunoSEQ multiplex PCR, while the TCRdb copy is restricted to in-frame clones and leaves out a portion. The table includes roughly 100,000 clones, about 91% detected once. Sequencing used peripheral blood. The receptors originated from a human donor in a cohort sampled during active COVID-19.

The gene calls are TRBV9 and TRBJ2-1; possibly TRBD1 for D (6 bases). The germline gives CDR1 SGDLS, CDR2 YYNGEE. The CDR3 loop spans 14 amino acids. V was cut by 5 bases and J by 5 bases, with 14 bases left in between. CDR3 sequence: CASSYTGNHNEQFF. The DNA of the CDR3 is TGTGCCAGCAGTTACACAGGGAACCACAATGAGCAGTTCTTC.

J is TRBJ2-7 and V is TRBV10-3, with D possibly TRBD1 on 6 matching bases. CDR1 is ENHRY and CDR2 is SYGVKD in the germline V gene. There are 15 residues in the CDR3. Trimming took 8 bases from V and 0 from J, leaving 17 bases between them. The CDR3 bases are TGTGCCATCTCCGAGCAGGGGTCCCCCTCCTACGAGCAGTACTTC. This encodes CAISEQGSPSYEQYF.